The entry that follows covers one T cell receptor (beta chain) sequence. The antigen is undetermined. The sort gate was single viable CD3+CD4+CD8-CD45RO+ cells for memory CD4+ T cells. Serostatus was set by detecting CMV pp150, pp28, p38, p52 IgG. The entry originates in a study of memory CD4+ T cells and cytomegalovirus serostatus. Study in general: Of the healthy Belgian adults, 9 were CMV seropositive and 20 to 30 seronegative. Study-wide results and limits: Suggested: most of the CMV-linked TCR signature lies in CD4+ memory cells.

The method was immunoSEQ multiplex PCR; TCRdb's version includes in-frame clones alone and lacks a portion of them. The data contain some 73,000 clones, around 82% of them seen just once; the ten biggest clones take up around 2.6%. Germline values: CDR1 MNHNS, CDR2 SASEGT. This CDR3 contains 12 residues. Trimming took off 7 bases at V and 6 bases at J, with 10 bases between the two ends. The chain carries TRBV6-1 and TRBJ1-5; D is undetermined. The receptor comes from an adult in good health and CMV-seropositive. The source material was memory CD4+ T cells from blood. The CDR3: CASTDGVQPQHF. As DNA, the CDR3 is TGTGCCAGCACCGATGGGGTTCAGCCCCAGCATTTT.